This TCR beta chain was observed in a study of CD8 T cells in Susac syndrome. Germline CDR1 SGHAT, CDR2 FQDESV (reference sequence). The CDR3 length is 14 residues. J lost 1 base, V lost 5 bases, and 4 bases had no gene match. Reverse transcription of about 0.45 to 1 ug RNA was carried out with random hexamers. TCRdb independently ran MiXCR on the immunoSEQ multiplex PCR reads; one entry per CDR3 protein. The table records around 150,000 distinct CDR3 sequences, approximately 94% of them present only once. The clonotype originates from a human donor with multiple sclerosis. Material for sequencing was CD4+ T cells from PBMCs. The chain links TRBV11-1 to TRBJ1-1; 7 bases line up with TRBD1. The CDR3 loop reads CASSPGGKNTEAFF. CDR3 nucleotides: TGTGCCAGCAGCCCAGGGGGTAAGAACACTGAAGCTTTCTTT.